The 21 T cell receptor beta chains below were found in one sample sequenced in a study of CD8+CD57+ T cells in acquired aplastic anemia. Genomic DNA acted as the template from which TCR beta VDJ combination and CDR3 sequence profiling were carried out. From the reads, TCRdb called clonotypes with MiXCR, one entry per CDR3 protein. The repertoire holds tens of thousands of distinct CDR3 sequences, around 72% seen once, with less than 40% in the top ten. The sequencing input was sorted CD4+, CD8+, or CD8+CD57+ T cells (not recorded which) from PBMCs. The receptors were sampled from a human donor in good health, serving as a control.

The chain links TRBV5-1 to TRBJ1-2; a weak D match, TRBD1 (5 bases). Germline CDR1 is SGHRS and CDR2 is YFSETQ. Trimming removed 4 bases from V and 1 base from J, with 14 bases in between. The CDR3 totals 15 residues. The CDR3 coding sequence is TGCGCCAGCAGCCCCACGTGGACACATAACTATGGCTACACCTTC. This encodes CASSPTWTHNYGYTF.

The chain carries TRBV11-2 and TRBJ1-6; 10 bases are a match to TRBD1. Germline trimming cut 1 base from V and 7 bases from J; bases unmatched to any gene: 10. Germline CDR1 is SGHAT and CDR2 is FQNNGV. This CDR3 contains 18 residues. The CDR3 here is CASSLVRGTGVGNSPLHF. CDR3 bases: TGTGCCAGCAGCTTAGTCCGGGGGACAGGGGTTGGGAATTCACCCCTCCACTTT.

The chain has TRBV20-1 and TRBJ1-2; 10 bases agree with TRBD1. V lost 5 bases to trimming and J lost 4 bases; unmatched junction nucleotides: 1. CDR1 and CDR2 from the germline V gene are DFQATT and SNEGSKA (reference sequence). The CDR3 spans 12 residues. The CDR3 is CSAGDRGYGYTF. The CDR3 DNA reads as TGCAGTGCTGGGGACAGGGGCTATGGCTACACCTTC.

Many counts were recorded for this clonotype. V usage is TRBV27 and J usage is TRBJ1-6, with TRBD1 as a possible D gene (5 bases). V was cut by 6 bases and J by 9 bases, with 21 bases left in between. Germline V lookup: CDR1 MNHEY, CDR2 SMNVEV (reference sequence). This CDR3 contains 16 residues. CDR3 coding DNA: TGTGCCAGCAGCTTGTCGGAGGGCGGGGGTACTTCACCCCTCCACTTT. It is translated as CASSLSEGGGTSPLHF.

The genes are TRBV13 and TRBJ2-5; D is tentatively TRBD1 or TRBD2 (6 bases each). Germline V gives CDR1 PRHDT, CDR2 FYEKMQ (reference sequence). The CDR3 runs 16 residues. The germline V and J ends were trimmed by 2 bases and 2 bases, with 15 bases remaining between them. CDR3 protein: CASSLRGGTSQETQYF. CDR3 sequence (DNA): TGTGCCAGCAGCTTAAGAGGGGGGACCAGTCAAGAGACCCAGTACTTC. The whole variable domain, remainder taken from reference TRBV13 and TRBJ2-5, is AAGVIQSPRHLIKEKRETATLKCYPIPRHDTVYWYQQGPGQDPQFLISFYEKMQSDKGSIPDRFSAQQFSDYHSELNMSSLELGDSALYFCASSLRGGTSQETQYFGPGTRLLVL.

The J gene is TRBJ2-2, the V gene TRBV29-1; TRBD2 agrees at 7 bases. Losses at the gene ends were 1 base for V and 0 bases for J; bases not matched to a gene: 5. Germline V lookup: CDR1 SQVTM, CDR2 ANQGSEA. The CDR3 length is 16 residues. CDR3 in DNA: TGCAGCGTTGAAGGGTTGGCGGGAGCGAACACCGGGGAGCTGTTTTTT. It translates to CSVEGLAGANTGELFF.

This clonotype showed up many times. The chain links TRBV11-2 to TRBJ2-1; TRBD2 might be the D (5 bases). Germline loops: CDR1 SGHAT, CDR2 FQNNGV. CDR3 length: 15 residues. Trimming pared 0 bases from V and 3 bases from J, leaving 9 bases between. The CDR3 loop is CASSLELAFYNEQFF. The DNA for the CDR3 is TGTGCCAGCAGCTTAGAGCTAGCCTTCTACAATGAGCAGTTCTTC.

In its sample, this clonotype was seen many times. J is TRBJ1-1 and V is TRBV27; D is unresolved. Germline CDR1 is MNHEY and CDR2 is SMNVEV (reference sequence). V was pared by 1 base and J by 6 bases, with 6 bases between. CDR3 length: 12 residues. The CDR3: CASSLLGSEAFF. DNA for the CDR3: TGTGCCAGCAGTTTATTAGGATCTGAAGCTTTCTTT.

This clonotype was counted a single time. V and J are TRBV19 and TRBJ1-2; D is possibly TRBD1 (6 bases). The CDR3 is 9 amino acids. Trimming left V 9 bases short and J 10 bases short, with 9 bases between. CDR1 and CDR2 (germline): LNHDA, SQIVND (reference sequence). CDR3 sequence reads: CASGGHYTF. The DNA of the CDR3 is TGTGCCAGCGGGGGACACTACACCTTC. Using reference TRBV19 and TRBJ1-2 for the parts outside the CDR3, the full variable domain is DGGITQSPKYLFRKEGQNVTLSCEQNLNHDAMYWYRQDPGQGLRLIYYSQIVNDFQKGDIAEGYSVSREKKESFPLTVTSAQKNPTAFYLCASGGHYTFGSGTRLTVV.

This clonotype was found once. This rearrangement joins TRBV25-1 to TRBJ2-1; D is perhaps TRBD1 or TRBD2 (6 bases each). The CDR3 spans 15 residues. V was shortened by 6 bases and J by 7 bases, with 19 bases between the two germline ends. CDR1 and CDR2 from the germline V gene are MGHDK and SYGVNS. The CDR3: CASSQGGTLMNEQFF. Here the CDR3 DNA reads TGTGCCAGCAGCCAAGGGGGGACGTTAATGAATGAGCAGTTCTTC.

V gene TRBV20-1 combines with J gene TRBJ1-2; TRBD1 is a possible D gene (5 bases). This CDR3 spans 13 amino acids. V gave up 6 bases and J gave up 3 bases, with 14 bases separating them. Germline V lookup: CDR1 DFQATT, CDR2 SNEGSKA (reference sequence). CDR3 coding DNA: TGCAGTGCCCCAAGGGGAAGGGACTATGGCTACACCTTC. Amino acid sequence: CSAPRGRDYGYTF.

The table lists this clonotype with many counts. This rearrangement joins TRBV20-1 to TRBJ1-5, with TRBD1 identical over 8 bases. Unmatched junction bases numbered 15, after V lost 3 bases and J lost 8 bases. The CDR3 spans 16 residues. Germline V lookup: CDR1 DFQATT, CDR2 SNEGSKA (reference sequence). The chain's CDR3 is CSASTGGTGPSKPQHF. CDR3 in DNA: TGCAGTGCTAGTACCGGGGGGACAGGCCCCTCGAAGCCCCAGCATTTT.

This clonotype was recorded once. The V call is TRBV7-9, the J call TRBJ1-2; TRBD1 matches 7 bases. V shed 4 bases, J shed 7 bases, and the junction held 9 bases outside the gene matches. Germline lookup yields CDR1 SEHNR and CDR2 FQNEAQ (reference sequence). The CDR3 sequence is 14 residues long. The CDR3 region is CASSSVGQASGYTF. The CDR3 bases are TGTGCCAGCAGCTCAGTAGGACAGGCTAGTGGCTACACCTTC.

The chain recombines TRBV9 with TRBJ2-1; D remains unclear. The CDR3 covers 13 residues. Germline assignment: CDR1 SGDLS and CDR2 YYNGEE. V shed 0 bases and J shed 10 bases, with 11 bases lying between them. For the CDR3, the DNA is TGTGCCAGCAGCGTAGCGACTGTGGGGGAGCAGTTCTTC. Protein: CASSVATVGEQFF. The whole variable domain, remainder taken from reference TRBV9 and TRBJ2-1, is DSGVTQTPKHLITATGQRVTLRCSPRSGDLSVYWYQQSLDQGLQFLIQYYNGEERAKGNILERFSAQQFPDLHSELNLSSLELGDSALYFCASSVATVGEQFFGPGTRLTVL.

This clonotype was observed a few times. This chain links TRBV29-1 with TRBJ2-7; D may be TRBD1 (5 bases). V dropped 2 bases and J dropped 1 base, with 15 bases sitting between them. The CDR3 runs to 15 residues. Germline CDR1 SQVTM, CDR2 ANQGSEA. CDR3 DNA: TGCAGCGTTGAAAGTAAGGGGATCACATCCTACGAGCAGTACTTC. Encoded protein: CSVESKGITSYEQYF.

As regards this clonotype: One end of the junction does not line up with germline, which may come from a read error. The rearrangement uses TRBV10-3 and TRBJ1-3; D gene ambiguous. The CDR3 loop spans 13 amino acids. Looked up from germline, CDR1 is ENHRY and CDR2 is SYGVKD. The CDR3 nucleotides read TGTGCCATCACTGCAGTCTCTGGAAACACCACATATTTT. Translated, it gives CAITAVSGNTTYF.

The sample holds many counts of this clonotype. This chain links TRBV27 with TRBJ2-1, with 16 positions matching TRBD2. The CDR3 is 19 residues long. Germline V gives CDR1 MNHEY, CDR2 SMNVEV (reference sequence). J was trimmed by 7 bases and V by 0 bases; bases with no gene match: 9. In DNA, the CDR3 is TGTGCCAGCAGTTTATCGAGGGGACTAGCGGGAGGGCCGGGGAATGAGCAGTTCTTC. This encodes CASSLSRGLAGGPGNEQFF.

Only a few counts were recorded for this clonotype. Mismatch with germline at one junction end may stem from a read error. The chain employs TRBV10-3 and TRBJ2-2; 10 bases align to TRBD1. The CDR3 sequence is 14 residues long. Germline values: CDR1 ENHRY, CDR2 SYGVKD. The CDR3, as DNA: TGTGCCGTCAGGGACAGGGGGAACACCGGGGAGCTGTTTTTT. Its protein product is CAVRDRGNTGELFF.

The rearrangement links TRBV9 to TRBJ2-1, with 9 bases matching TRBD2. The CDR3 is 16 amino acids. The V and J ends lost 1 base and 9 bases, in that order; junction bases with no gene match: 11. Germline V gene data show CDR1 as SGDLS and CDR2 as YYNGEE. CDR3 protein: CASSVLRGGRGTEQFF. CDR3 nucleotide sequence: TGTGCCAGCAGCGTATTGCGTGGCGGGAGGGGAACTGAGCAGTTCTTC.

This chain connects TRBV25-1 to TRBJ1-3; D is possibly TRBD1 (6 bases). The CDR3 has 15 residues. V was pared by 6 bases and J by 0 bases, with 12 bases between. Germline-derived CDR1 and CDR2 are MGHDK and SYGVNS. CDR3 in DNA: TGTGCCAGCAGCTCACAGGGCACCTCTGGAAACACCATATATTTT. Amino acid sequence: CASSSQGTSGNTIYF.

V and J are TRBV12-3 or TRBV12-4 and TRBJ2-7, with D tentatively TRBD2 (5 bases). This CDR3 has 15 residues. In DNA, the CDR3 is TGCGCCAGCAGTGAGCGGCGGGTGAGCTCCTACGAGCAGTACGTC. It codes for CASSERRVSSYEQYV.